The rows below give T cell receptor beta chains drawn from one sample of a study of blood T cell repertoires in COVID-19. Produced via immunoSEQ multiplex PCR; TCRdb's table is partial and in-frame only. The sample records 70,000 to 80,000 clones, approximately 84% being singletons. The sequenced sample consisted of peripheral blood. The source of these receptors is a human donor in a cohort sampled during active COVID-19. Each CDR3 is given with its conserved first and last residue. The D gene is left open where the match is weak. Clone size is not always given. Where it is, it says once, few, many or a class for expanded clones.

J | V | size | D | DNA | CDR3
TRBJ2-3 | TRBV19 | - | - | TGTGCCAGTAAGCTGGCGGCGACGACAGATACGCAGTATTTT | CASKLAATTDTQYF
TRBJ2-6 | TRBV27 | - | - | TGTGCCAGCAGTTTCAATTCCCCCCAGGTGGCTGGGGCCAACGTCCTGACTTTC | CASSFNSPQVAGANVLTF
TRBJ1-1 | TRBV9 | - | TRBD1 | TGTGCCAGCTCGACAGGGATAATCGGAGGGACTGAAGCTTTCTTT | CASSTGIIGGTEAFF
TRBJ2-7 | TRBV6-5 | - | - | TGTGCCAGCAGGATAGGACAGTCAAGCTCCTACGAGCAGTACTTC | CASRIGQSSSYEQYF
TRBJ1-3 | TRBV19 | - | - | TGTGCCAGTAGTATTGACAGGTCTTCAGGAAACACCATATATTTT | CASSIDRSSGNTIYF
TRBJ2-6 | TRBV2 | - | - | TGTGCCAGCACAGGGGTCGGGGCCAACGTCCTGACTTTC | CASTGVGANVLTF
TRBJ2-5 | TRBV5-1 | - | TRBD2 | TGCGCCAGCAGCTTGGGAGCGGCTAGCGGGAGGGCCGGTGAGACCCAGTACTTC | CASSLGAASGRAGETQYF
TRBJ2-7 | TRBV5-1 | - | - | TGCGCCAGCAGCTTGGCTAGCATGTCCTACGAGCAGTACTTC | CASSLASMSYEQYF
TRBJ2-5 | TRBV5-4 | - | TRBD2 | TGTGCCAGCAGCGAGACTAGCGCAGGAGAGACCCAGTACTTC | CASSETSAGETQYF
TRBJ1-1 | TRBV6-5 | - | TRBD1 | TGTGCCAGCAGTCGAGACAGGGAGGTTACTTTCTTT | CASSRDREVTFF
TRBJ2-7 | TRBV7-9 | - | TRBD2 | TGTGCCAGCAGCTGGACTGGGAGCGGGGGGGCCGACGAGCAGTACTTC | CASSWTGSGGADEQYF
TRBJ2-2 | TRBV10-2 | - | TRBD2 | TGCGCCAGCGCGGGGACTAGCGGGGGGAACACCGGGGAGCTGTTTTTT | CASAGTSGGNTGELFF
TRBJ2-7 | TRBV5-6 | - | - | TGTGCCAGCAGCTTGGTTGGGCAGTCCTCCTACGAGCAGTACTTC | CASSLVGQSSYEQYF
TRBJ1-1 | TRBV27 | few | - | TGTGCCAGCAGTTTAGGAGGGAACACTGAAGCTTTCTTT | CASSLGGNTEAFF
TRBJ2-3 | TRBV29-1 | - | - | TGCAGCGTTGCTCCTTCTGGGGCGTATGGCACAGATACGCAGTATTTT | CSVAPSGAYGTDTQYF
TRBJ2-1 | TRBV5-1 | - | - | TGCGCCAGCAGCTTGGAAGCGGAGTACTACAATGAGCAGTTCTTC | CASSLEAEYYNEQFF
TRBJ1-4 | TRBV20-1 | - | - | TGCAGTGCAGGGGGTGGTGAAAAACTGTTTTTT | CSAGGGEKLFF
TRBJ2-7 | TRBV18 | - | TRBD1 | TGTGCCAGCTCACCAGCACAGGGGGCCGGGGAGCAGTACTTC | CASSPAQGAGEQYF
TRBJ2-7 | TRBV18 | - | TRBD2 | TGTGCCAGCTCACCCCTCCGACACGGACTAGCAACCTACGAGCAGTACTTC | CASSPLRHGLATYEQYF
TRBJ1-5 | TRBV19 | - | TRBD1 | TGTGCCAGTAGTCTGAGGACAGGCGGCAATCAGCCCCAGCATTTT | CASSLRTGGNQPQHF
TRBJ2-1 | TRBV4-2 | once | - | TGTGCCAGCAGCCTTTCGCCGCGGCGGTCGGGGATGGACCACAATGAGCAGTTCTTC | CASSLSPRRSGMDHNEQFF
TRBJ1-5 | TRBV29-1 | - | - | TGCAGCGTAACCACTGGGGGGCAGCCCCAGCATTTT | CSVTTGGQPQHF
TRBJ2-1 | TRBV5-8 | - | - | TGTGCCAGCAGCTTGGGGGGGGTCAATGAGCAGTTCTTC | CASSLGGVNEQFF
TRBJ1-6 | TRBV6-5 | - | - | TGTGCCAGCAGTTACTCGAGGGATCCTAATTCACCCCTCCACTTT | CASSYSRDPNSPLHF
TRBJ1-2 | TRBV28 | - | - | TGTGCCAGCAGTTTATTCGAACAGGGAAGGGGCTACACCTTC | CASSLFEQGRGYTF
TRBJ1-6 | TRBV4-1 | few | TRBD1 | TGCGCCAGCAGCCAAGATAGCAGGGGGCTTAATTCACCCCTCCACTTT | CASSQDSRGLNSPLHF
TRBJ1-1 | TRBV28 | - | - | TGTGCCAGCAGTTTATTAATGGTGGGGCAGGGAAACACTGAAGCTTTCTTT | CASSLLMVGQGNTEAFF
TRBJ1-2 | TRBV19 | - | - | TGTGCCAGTAGTATTAGTTGGTTTATAGACGAGGCATACTATGGCTACACCTTC | CASSISWFIDEAYYGYTF
TRBJ1-5 | TRBV5-6 | - | - | TGTGCCAGCAGCTTGGCGGGGGGGCGAGGTCAGCCCCAGCATTTT | CASSLAGGRGQPQHF
TRBJ2-7 | TRBV19 | - | TRBD1 | TGTGCCAGTAGAGGACAGGGAAACTACGAGCAGTACTTC | CASRGQGNYEQYF
TRBJ2-3 | TRBV5-1 | - | TRBD2 | TGCGCCAGCAGAGGAGCGGGGGGAACAGATACGCAGTATTTT | CASRGAGGTDTQYF
TRBJ1-1 | TRBV5-1 | once | - | TGCGCCAGCCGTGGAAGGTGGGGCTCAGACACTGAAGCTTTCTTT | CASRGRWGSDTEAFF
TRBJ2-7 | TRBV5-1 | - | TRBD1 | TGCGCCAGCAGCTTGGCCTTTGACAGGGGTTCCGAGCAGTACTTC | CASSLAFDRGSEQYF
TRBJ2-2 | TRBV28 | - | - | TGTGCCAGCACCCCGGGACACTTGAACACCGGGGAGCTGTTTTTT | CASTPGHLNTGELFF
TRBJ2-5 | TRBV6-5 | - | - | TGTGCCAGCAAATCCGGACCGGGGTTAGGGACCCAGTACTTC | CASKSGPGLGTQYF
TRBJ2-6 | TRBV11-2 | - | - | TGTGCCAGCAGCCCGATGAGAGGCTCTGGGGCCAACGTCCTGACTTTC | CASSPMRGSGANVLTF
TRBJ2-7 | TRBV6-1 | - | TRBD2 | TGTGCCAGCAGTGATCGGGCTAGCGGGGACTACGAGCAGTACTTC | CASSDRASGDYEQYF
TRBJ2-1 | TRBV6-2/TRBV6-3 | - | TRBD2 | TGTGCCAGCAGTTACTCCGGGACTAGGAGGGAGCAGTTCTTC | CASSYSGTRREQFF
TRBJ2-5 | TRBV5-6 | - | TRBD1 | TGTGCCAGCAGCTGGGACAGGGGGCTTGAGGAGACCCAGTACTTC | CASSWDRGLEETQYF
TRBJ1-1 | TRBV6-5 | - | - | TGTGCCAGCAGTACGGGTTACACTGAAGCTTTCTTT | CASSTGYTEAFF
TRBJ2-7 | TRBV28 | - | TRBD1 | TGTGCCAGCAGTTTGTCAGGGGGCCCCTACGAGCAGTACTTC | CASSLSGGPYEQYF
TRBJ2-2 | TRBV7-2 | - | TRBD2 | TGTGCCAGCATCCTTGCAGCGGGGGGGTACGCCGGGGAGCTGTTTTTT | CASILAAGGYAGELFF
TRBJ2-7 | TRBV5-1 | - | TRBD2 | TGCGCCAGCAGCTTGATTAGCGGGAATTACGAGCAGTACTTC | CASSLISGNYEQYF
TRBJ1-1 | TRBV18 | few | - | TGTGCCAGCTCACCACAACATAACACTGAAGCTTTCTTT | CASSPQHNTEAFF
TRBJ1-6 | TRBV14 | - | - | TGTGCCAGCAGCCAAGATCGGCAGGGGCATTCACCCCTCCACTTT | CASSQDRQGHSPLHF
TRBJ1-1 | TRBV3-1/TRBV3-2 | once | - | TGTGCCAGCAGACTAGGACTGAGGTCTGAAGCTTTCTTT | CASRLGLRSEAFF
TRBJ1-2 | TRBV12-3/TRBV12-4 | - | - | TGTGCCAGCAGTTCTGACAAACTCTATGGCTACACCTTC | CASSSDKLYGYTF
TRBJ2-7 | TRBV12-3/TRBV12-4 | - | - | TGTGCCAGCAGTTTGGCGGGCCCCTACGAGCAGTACTTC | CASSLAGPYEQYF